This T cell receptor (beta chain) was sequenced during a study of cytomegalovirus exposure and HLA in healthy donors. Produced via immunoSEQ multiplex PCR; TCRdb's table is partial and in-frame only. The sample includes about 110,000 clones, under 97% of them seen just once. Study-level results: Cytomegalovirus-associated status was assigned to 150 or so TCR beta chains. As was reported, the classifier diagnosed cytomegalovirus status with high specificity and sensitivity.

This CDR3 spans 13 amino acids. Trimming pared 4 bases from V and 5 bases from J, leaving 12 bases between. Germline V gene lookup returns CDR1 SQVTM and CDR2 ANQGSEA. To note about this clone: What it binds is unknown.

Sequencing was carried out using PBMCs. This clonotype was sampled from a woman aged 18-30 years in good health and CMV-seronegative. This chain links TRBV29-1 with TRBJ1-5, with D maybe TRBD1 (5 bases). The CDR3 coding sequence is TGCAGCGTTGGGGGCGGCAGGGATCAGCCCCAGCATTTT. It yields the protein CSVGGGRDQPQHF.